These T cell receptor beta chains were read from a single sample in a study of metastatic and nonmetastatic thyroid tumors. TCRdb reprocessed the PCR reads via MiXCR. The data show 25,000 to 30,000 clones, roughly 26% seen once. The source material was blood. The receptor source for this set is a female donor with papillary thyroid cancer or a benign thyroid nodule (not recorded which). Some clones in this sample may be carry-over from other donors' samples. The CDR3 runs from the conserved cysteine through the conserved F or W. The D gene is left open where the match is weak. Clone size appears in some rows only: once, few, many, or a class for an expanded clone.

v_call: TRBV5-6; d_call: -; j_call: TRBJ1-6; clone_size: -; cdr3_nt: TGTGCCAGCAGCCGCCGTGACATCAATTCACCCCTCCACTTT; cdr3_aa: CASSRRDINSPLHF
v_call: TRBV7-9; d_call: TRBD2; j_call: TRBJ2-5; clone_size: -; cdr3_nt: TGTGCCAGCAGCCCCTACCTAGCGGGAGGTCTAGAGACCCAGTACTTC; cdr3_aa: CASSPYLAGGLETQYF
v_call: TRBV4-2; d_call: TRBD1; j_call: TRBJ2-7; clone_size: few; cdr3_nt: TGTGCCAGCAGCCAAGTAGCAGGTGTCGGGACAGGCATTTACGAGCAGTACTTC; cdr3_aa: CASSQVAGVGTGIYEQYF
v_call: TRBV20-1; d_call: TRBD1; j_call: TRBJ2-7; clone_size: -; cdr3_nt: TGCAGTGCGACAGGGGGCGGTCTTTACGAGCAGTACTTC; cdr3_aa: CSATGGGLYEQYF
v_call: TRBV6-1; d_call: -; j_call: TRBJ2-7; clone_size: -; cdr3_nt: TGTGCCAGCAGTCCCCGTTTTGAGCATTACTTC; cdr3_aa: CASSPRFEHYF
v_call: TRBV18; d_call: TRBD1; j_call: TRBJ2-7; clone_size: -; cdr3_nt: TGTGCCAGCTCACCTCAAAGGGGACAGGGGTTATACGAGCAGTACTTC; cdr3_aa: CASSPQRGQGLYEQYF
v_call: TRBV20-1; d_call: TRBD2; j_call: TRBJ2-1; clone_size: many; cdr3_nt: TGCAGTGCTAGCGGGGGAAGAGGGACTAGCGGGAGGTGGGCCTACAATGAGCAGTTCTTC; cdr3_aa: CSASGGRGTSGRWAYNEQFF
v_call: TRBV20-1; d_call: TRBD2; j_call: TRBJ2-3; clone_size: many; cdr3_nt: TGCAGTGTACAGGGGACTAGCGGGAGACACACAGATACGCAGTATTTT; cdr3_aa: CSVQGTSGRHTDTQYF
v_call: TRBV6-4; d_call: TRBD2; j_call: TRBJ2-1; clone_size: many; cdr3_nt: TGTGCCAGCAGACCTAAGCGGGAGAGCTCCTACAATGAGCAGTTCTTC; cdr3_aa: CASRPKRESSYNEQFF
v_call: TRBV19; d_call: -; j_call: TRBJ1-1; clone_size: -; cdr3_nt: TGTGCCAGTAGTAAGGGACCACACTCACACACTGAAGCTTTCTTT; cdr3_aa: CASSKGPHSHTEAFF
v_call: TRBV20-1; d_call: TRBD2; j_call: TRBJ2-4; clone_size: many; cdr3_nt: TGCAGTGCCCCCTTGAGCGGGGGGCGCGTAAACATTCAGTACTTC; cdr3_aa: CSAPLSGGRVNIQYF
v_call: TRBV27; d_call: -; j_call: TRBJ2-6; clone_size: many; cdr3_nt: TGTGCCAGCAAGGGTGAACAGGGACGGGCTGGGGCCAGCGTCCTGACTTTC; cdr3_aa: CASKGEQGRAGASVLTF
v_call: TRBV7-8; d_call: -; j_call: TRBJ1-4; clone_size: many; cdr3_nt: TGTGCCAGCAGCTTAACCCCGGGGTCAACTAATGAAAAACTGTTTTTT; cdr3_aa: CASSLTPGSTNEKLFF
v_call: TRBV9; d_call: -; j_call: TRBJ1-3; clone_size: many; cdr3_nt: TGTGCCAGCAGCGTCACGGATTGGACCGGAAACACCATATATTTT; cdr3_aa: CASSVTDWTGNTIYF
v_call: TRBV5-4; d_call: -; j_call: TRBJ1-6; clone_size: many; cdr3_nt: TGTGCCAGCAGCTTGGGGGGGAATTCACCCCTCCACTTT; cdr3_aa: CASSLGGNSPLHF
v_call: TRBV5-6; d_call: TRBD1; j_call: TRBJ2-3; clone_size: many; cdr3_nt: TGTGCCAGCAGCTTGTCAGGGGGCGCGACAGATACGCAGTATTTT; cdr3_aa: CASSLSGGATDTQYF
v_call: TRBV4-2; d_call: TRBD2; j_call: TRBJ2-5; clone_size: few; cdr3_nt: TGTGCCAGCAGCCAAGGGACTAGCGGGGGGGCGGAGACCCAGTACTTC; cdr3_aa: CASSQGTSGGAETQYF
v_call: TRBV2; d_call: -; j_call: TRBJ2-3; clone_size: many; cdr3_nt: TGTGCCAGCAGTGAAGCTGGGGGTAGCCGTAGCACAGATACGCAGTATTTT; cdr3_aa: CASSEAGGSRSTDTQYF
v_call: TRBV10-3; d_call: -; j_call: TRBJ1-5; clone_size: -; cdr3_nt: TGTGCCATCAGTGATGGGAATCAGCCCCAGCATTTT; cdr3_aa: CAISDGNQPQHF
v_call: TRBV28; d_call: -; j_call: TRBJ1-3; clone_size: medium-sized; cdr3_nt: TGTGCCAGCAGTTTGTTGATCCGGCCTACTGGAAACACCATATATTTT; cdr3_aa: CASSLLIRPTGNTIYF
v_call: TRBV20-1; d_call: -; j_call: TRBJ1-5; clone_size: -; cdr3_nt: TGCAGCGCCAGCATTCCAGCCTTAGGGAGCAATCAGCCCCAGCATTTT; cdr3_aa: CSASIPALGSNQPQHF
v_call: TRBV7-3; d_call: TRBD2; j_call: TRBJ2-1; clone_size: once; cdr3_nt: TGTGCCAGCAGCTTAACCGGGACTACTACACCCTTCTCCTACAATGAGCAGTTCTTC; cdr3_aa: CASSLTGTTTPFSYNEQFF
v_call: TRBV6-1; d_call: -; j_call: TRBJ2-2; clone_size: -; cdr3_nt: TGTGCCAGCAGACCGTGGGTTAACACCTGGGAGCTGTTTTTT; cdr3_aa: CASRPWVNTWELFF
v_call: TRBV6-6; d_call: -; j_call: TRBJ2-3; clone_size: few; cdr3_nt: TGTGCCAGTAGTTACCGGGCTGGGAGCACAGATACGCAGTATTTT; cdr3_aa: CASSYRAGSTDTQYF
v_call: TRBV6-2/TRBV6-3; d_call: TRBD1; j_call: TRBJ1-2; clone_size: few; cdr3_nt: TGTGCCAGCAGTTACGGTGGGACAGGGAAAGGTTGCCACACCTTC; cdr3_aa: CASSYGGTGKGCHTF
v_call: TRBV19; d_call: -; j_call: TRBJ1-1; clone_size: few; cdr3_nt: TGTGCCAGTATTATGAACCATTGGGGTCTGAACACTGAAGCTTTCTTT; cdr3_aa: CASIMNHWGLNTEAFF
v_call: TRBV14; d_call: -; j_call: TRBJ2-7; clone_size: many; cdr3_nt: TGTGCCAGCAGCGCAGTAGGGACAACAAGGGAGCAGTACTTC; cdr3_aa: CASSAVGTTREQYF
v_call: TRBV19; d_call: TRBD1; j_call: TRBJ2-2; clone_size: -; cdr3_nt: TGTGCCAGTGACAGGGGGTACACCGGGGAGCTGTTTTTT; cdr3_aa: CASDRGYTGELFF
v_call: TRBV5-1; d_call: -; j_call: TRBJ2-1; clone_size: many; cdr3_nt: TGCGCCAGCAGCTTATCCCCAAGCTCCTACAATGAGCAGTTCTTC; cdr3_aa: CASSLSPSSYNEQFF
v_call: TRBV19; d_call: -; j_call: TRBJ1-1; clone_size: few; cdr3_nt: TGTGCCATTAGCGACGGTTGGACTGAAGCTTTCTTT; cdr3_aa: CAISDGWTEAFF
v_call: TRBV11-2; d_call: TRBD2; j_call: TRBJ2-3; clone_size: -; cdr3_nt: TGTGCCAGCAGCTTTACTAGCGGGAGTGGCACAGATACGCAGTATTTT; cdr3_aa: CASSFTSGSGTDTQYF
v_call: TRBV15; d_call: -; j_call: TRBJ1-2; clone_size: -; cdr3_nt: TGTGCCACCAGCCAGGGACTTGAGGATGGCTACACCTTC; cdr3_aa: CATSQGLEDGYTF
v_call: TRBV11-3; d_call: -; j_call: TRBJ2-3; clone_size: many; cdr3_nt: TGTGCCAGCAGCTTGAGAGGGACAGATACGCAGTATTTT; cdr3_aa: CASSLRGTDTQYF
v_call: TRBV28; d_call: -; j_call: TRBJ1-2; clone_size: medium-sized; cdr3_nt: TGTGCCAGCAGTTCAAACAAGTATGGCTACACCTTC; cdr3_aa: CASSSNKYGYTF
v_call: TRBV4-1; d_call: -; j_call: TRBJ1-5; clone_size: few; cdr3_nt: TGCGCCAGCAGCCAAGTGGGGGGGAGCAATCAGCCCCAGCATTTT; cdr3_aa: CASSQVGGSNQPQHF
v_call: TRBV9; d_call: -; j_call: TRBJ2-5; clone_size: many; cdr3_nt: TGTGCCAGCAGCGCGGACTACAACCAAGAGACCCAGTACTTC; cdr3_aa: CASSADYNQETQYF
v_call: TRBV28; d_call: -; j_call: TRBJ2-7; clone_size: -; cdr3_nt: TGTGCCAGCAGTTTATTATTATCTATGCGGCCCACCTACGAGCAGTACTTC; cdr3_aa: CASSLLLSMRPTYEQYF
v_call: TRBV3-1; d_call: -; j_call: TRBJ2-6; clone_size: -; cdr3_nt: TGTGCCAGCAGTCCGCAGGTTACTGGGGCCAACGTCCTGACTTTC; cdr3_aa: CASSPQVTGANVLTF
v_call: TRBV12-3/TRBV12-4; d_call: TRBD2; j_call: TRBJ2-1; clone_size: medium-sized; cdr3_nt: TGTGCCAGCAGGGATACGGGACTAGCGGGATTTGAGCAGTTCTTC; cdr3_aa: CASRDTGLAGFEQFF
v_call: TRBV6-4; d_call: TRBD1; j_call: TRBJ1-2; clone_size: many; cdr3_nt: TGTGCCAGCAGTCCGACAGGGGATCACGGCTACACCTTC; cdr3_aa: CASSPTGDHGYTF
v_call: TRBV2; d_call: TRBD2; j_call: TRBJ2-5; clone_size: many; cdr3_nt: TGTGCCAGCATTTCTCGACTAGCGGGAGATCAAGAGACCCAGTACTTC; cdr3_aa: CASISRLAGDQETQYF